This TCR beta chain derives from a study of blood T cell repertoires in COVID-19. The wider study: The origin of the acute and convalescent COVID-19 samples was the United States, Italy and Spain. In each case, the material was cDNA or gDNA derived from T cells, B-cell-depleted T cells, or PBMCs.

Germline V lookup: CDR1 MNHNY, CDR2 SVGAGI (reference sequence). This CDR3 contains 13 residues. V lost 2 bases and J lost 1, with 5 bases in between. Source study methods: Estimated nucleated cell counts came from reference gene primer amplification. Produced via immunoSEQ multiplex PCR; TCRdb's table is partial and in-frame only. For V, J and clone size, that table is used; D and trimming come from the DNA. The table lists just over 300,000 clones, around 90% of them singletons. There are a few counts of this clone. The origin of this receptor is a man aged 18 to 29 with active or convalescent COVID-19. The chain couples TRBV6-6 to TRBJ1-1, with D unclear. Material: peripheral blood. Written as DNA, the CDR3 is TGTGCCAGCAGTTACGGGAGGAACACTGAAGCTTTCTTT. Its translation: CASSYGRNTEAFF.